This T cell receptor (beta chain) originates from a study of TIL therapy for anti-PD-1-resistant metastatic lung cancer. Whole-study results and caveats: This highly selected cohort may not generalize to typical lung cancer patients.

This was the immunoSEQ v3 assay. Each library reached around 1.9 million read pairs, or roughly 5-6 million at deep level. Method: immunoSEQ multiplex PCR; TCRdb's copy keeps in-frame clones and lacks some. The sample includes about 100,000 clones, about three fifths seen only once; the top ten take 9.5% to 12%. Details on this clone: Its antigen is undetermined.

Time point meaning: pre-treatment sample, taken before nivolumab and TIL therapy. Tumor tissue came from excised metastases, mostly pleural nodules or supraclavicular lymph nodes. Stage 4 NSCLC adults joined between 2017 and 2020. The CDR3 loop spans 16 amino acids. V lost 6 bases to trimming and J lost 0 bases; unmatched junction nucleotides: 6. Germline-derived CDR1 and CDR2 are MDHEN and SYDVKM. The chain recombines TRBV28 with TRBJ1-5; 9 bases are a match to TRBD1. The input for sequencing was tumor tissue, taken at baseline. This clonotype was sampled from a person aged 25 to 80 with non-small cell lung cancer. The CDR3 coding sequence is TGTGCCAGCAGGCAGACAGGGGGGTATAGCAATCAGCCCCAGCATTTT. Translation gives CASRQTGGYSNQPQHF.